The rows below give T cell receptor beta chains drawn from one sample of a study of CD4 T cells in lung cancer. TCRdb keeps only in-frame clones here, not all; method: immunoSEQ multiplex PCR. The sample records roughly 5,200 clones, 74% being singletons. The sample was lung tumor tissue. These receptors were taken from a man aged 60 to 75 with non-small cell lung cancer. Each CDR3 is given with its conserved first and last residue. The D gene is left open where the match is weak. A clone size is listed for some rows: how often the clone was seen (once, few, many), or a class if it is expanded.

d_gene | j_gene | v_gene | len | abundance | CDR3aa | CDR3nt
TRBD2 | TRBJ2-7 | TRBV30 | 16 | few | CAWSVVAGGYYGEQYF | TGTGCCTGGAGTGTAGTGGCGGGAGGCTATTATGGCGAGCAGTACTTC
. | TRBJ2-1 | TRBV7-7 | 14 | . | CASSPQRGSNEQFF | TGTGCTAGCAGCCCCCAACGAGGGTCCAATGAGCAGTTCTTC
. | TRBJ2-4 | TRBV15 | 14 | . | CATSRDPVKNIQYF | TGTGCCACCAGCAGAGATCCGGTCAAAAACATTCAGTACTTC
. | TRBJ2-3 | TRBV11-2 | 18 | . | CASTSLPPLEFSTDTQYF | TGTGCCAGCACCTCCCTTCCCCCCCTGGAGTTCAGCACAGATACGCAGTATTTT
TRBD2 | TRBJ2-1 | TRBV4-1 | 16 | . | CASSPQREGPLKEQFF | TGCGCCAGCAGCCCCCAGCGGGAGGGCCCTCTTAAAGAGCAGTTCTTC
. | TRBJ2-5 | TRBV21-1 | 15 | . | CASSKAGAGNETQYF | TGTGCCAGCAGCAAGGCGGGAGCGGGAAATGAGACCCAGTACTTC
. | TRBJ2-1 | TRBV6-5 | 15 | . | CASRPLGEAYNEQFF | TGTGCCAGCAGACCCTTGGGGGAGGCCTACAATGAGCAGTTCTTC
. | TRBJ2-5 | TRBV7-3 | 13 | . | CASSLEVQETQYF | TGTGCCAGCAGCTTAGAGGTTCAAGAGACCCAGTACTTC
. | TRBJ2-6 | TRBV19 | 14 | . | CASSKWTEANVLTF | TGTGCCAGTAGTAAATGGACAGAGGCCAACGTCCTGACTTTC
TRBD2 | TRBJ2-3 | TRBV28 | 15 | . | CASSPQAGGLDTQYF | TGTGCCAGCAGTCCCCAAGCGGGAGGACTGGATACGCAGTATTTT
TRBD1 | TRBJ1-3 | TRBV4-1 | 16 | . | CASSQEGTGFGNTIYF | TGCGCCAGCAGCCAAGAAGGGACAGGGTTTGGAAACACCATATATTTT
. | TRBJ2-6 | TRBV6-5 | 16 | once | CASSYYTGLGANVLTF | TGTGCCAGCAGTTACTATACAGGGCTTGGGGCCAACGTCCTGACTTTC
TRBD2 | TRBJ2-7 | TRBV6-1 | 16 | . | CASSERPSSGAYEQYF | TGTGCCAGCAGTGAACGGCCTTCTAGCGGAGCCTACGAGCAGTACTTC
. | TRBJ2-5 | TRBV5-1 | 15 | . | CASSSVGRGRETQYF | TGCGCCAGCAGCTCCGTGGGGCGGGGGCGAGAGACCCAGTACTTC